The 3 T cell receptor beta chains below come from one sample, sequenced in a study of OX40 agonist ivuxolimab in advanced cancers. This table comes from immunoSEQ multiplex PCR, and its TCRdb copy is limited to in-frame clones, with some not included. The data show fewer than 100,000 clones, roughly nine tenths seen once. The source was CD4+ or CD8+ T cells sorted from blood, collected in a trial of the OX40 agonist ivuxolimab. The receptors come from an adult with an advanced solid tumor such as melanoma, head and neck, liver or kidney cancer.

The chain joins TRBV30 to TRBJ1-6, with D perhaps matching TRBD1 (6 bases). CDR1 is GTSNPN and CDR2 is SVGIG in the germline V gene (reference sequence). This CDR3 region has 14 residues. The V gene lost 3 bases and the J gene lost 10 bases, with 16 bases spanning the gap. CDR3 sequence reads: CAWSPDRSESPLHF. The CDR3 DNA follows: TGTGCCTGGAGCCCGGACAGAAGCGAGTCACCCCTCCACTTT.

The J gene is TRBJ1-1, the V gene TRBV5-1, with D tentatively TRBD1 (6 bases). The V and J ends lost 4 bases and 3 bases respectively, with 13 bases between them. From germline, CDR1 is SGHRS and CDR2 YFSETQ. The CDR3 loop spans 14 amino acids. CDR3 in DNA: TGCGCCAGCAGCGTGGGGGGGGGCGACACTGAAGCTTTCTTT. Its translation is CASSVGGGDTEAFF.

This chain's CDR3 is CASSVGAWGTDEQFF. In DNA form, the CDR3 reads TGTGCCAGCAGCGTAGGAGCGTGGGGAACCGATGAGCAGTTCTTC. This chain connects TRBV9 to TRBJ2-1; D is unresolved. The V gene's germline CDR1 is SGDLS and CDR2 YYNGEE. This CDR3 is built from 15 residues. Between the trimmed V and J ends, which lost 0 bases and 8 bases, there was a span of 15 bases.